This entry lists 8 T cell receptor beta chains sequenced from one sample in a study of blood T cell repertoires in COVID-19. Measured with immunoSEQ multiplex PCR; TCRdb has only the in-frame clones, and not every one. This table holds tens of thousands of clones, around 90% found once. The specimen sequenced was peripheral blood. The receptors here all came from a woman at least 80 years old with acute or convalescent COVID-19.

The chain joins TRBV5-1 to TRBJ2-3; no clear D. This CDR3 is built from 14 residues. Germline CDR1 reads SGHRS; CDR2 reads YFSETQ. Trimming took off 2 bases at V and 1 base at J, with 8 bases between the two ends. CDR3 protein: CASSLNPGTDTQYF. As DNA, the CDR3 is TGCGCCAGCAGCTTAAACCCGGGCACAGATACGCAGTATTTT.

V usage is TRBV4-2 and J usage is TRBJ2-1, with D possibly matching TRBD2 (5 bases). Germline lookup yields CDR1 LGHNA and CDR2 YNFKEQ. V was trimmed by 0 bases and J by 8 bases, leaving 8 bases between them. The CDR3 is made up of 13 amino acids. The CDR3 coding sequence is TGTGCCAGCAGCCAAGATCTCGGGGATGAGCAGTTCTTC. Encoded protein: CASSQDLGDEQFF.

The chain employs TRBV30 and TRBJ2-6, with D possibly being TRBD1 (6 bases). V lost 5 bases to trimming and J lost 4 bases, with 15 bases between them. Per germline, CDR1 GTSNPN and CDR2 SVGIG (reference sequence). This CDR3 contains 15 residues. In nucleotides, the CDR3 is TGTGCCTGGTATACAACAGGGACCGGGGCCAACGTCCTGACTTTC. Its protein is CAWYTTGTGANVLTF.

This clone appeared once. V usage is TRBV15 and J usage is TRBJ2-7; 7 bases match TRBD1. The CDR3 loop spans 14 amino acids. The J segment lost 6 bases and the V segment lost 3 bases, leaving 8 bases of the junction unmatched. Germline CDR1 LNHNV, CDR2 YYDKDF (reference sequence). Written as DNA, the CDR3 is TGTGCCACCAGCAGGACGAGACAGGGAACCGAGCAGTACTTC. It yields the protein CATSRTRQGTEQYF.

The rearrangement links TRBV5-4 to TRBJ1-2; 8 bases align to TRBD1. V gave up 5 bases and J gave up 7 bases; unmatched junction bases: 7. CDR3 length: 13 amino acids. The germline CDR1 and CDR2 sequences are SGHNT and YYREEE (reference sequence). The CDR3 coding sequence is TGTGCCAGCAGGTTTCAGGGGGCGGCTGGCTACACCTTC. Protein: CASRFQGAAGYTF.

The rearrangement uses TRBV5-5 and TRBJ1-4, with a tentative D call TRBD1 (5 bases). V dropped 4 bases and J dropped 1 base, with 11 bases sitting between them. Germline V gene lookup returns CDR1 SGHKS and CDR2 YYEKEE (reference sequence). This CDR3 spans 15 amino acids. For the CDR3, the DNA is TGTGCCAGCAGCCTCCTCGGGGGAACTAATGAAAAACTGTTTTTT. This gives the protein CASSLLGGTNEKLFF. Variable domain in full (rest from reference TRBV5-5 and TRBJ1-4): DAGVTQSPTHLIKTRGQQVTLRCSPISGHKSVSWYQQVLGQGPQFIFQYYEKEERGRGNFPDRFSARQFPNYSSELNVNALLLGDSALYLCASSLLGGTNEKLFFGSGTQLSVL.

The chain is built from TRBV5-1 and TRBJ1-1; 8 nucleotides agree with TRBD1. The CDR3 loop spans 14 amino acids. Trimming cost V 4 bases and J 3 bases; bases outside gene matches: 5. Germline V CDR1 and CDR2: SGHRS, YFSETQ. CDR3 region: CASSPGQADTEAFF. In nucleotides, the CDR3 is TGCGCCAGCAGCCCGGGACAGGCCGACACTGAAGCTTTCTTT.

V is TRBV6-2 or TRBV6-3 and J is TRBJ2-3; D uncertain. Per germline, CDR1 MNHEY and CDR2 SVGEGT. This CDR3 has 14 amino acids. V was shortened by 4 bases and J by 1 base, with 9 bases between the two germline ends. The CDR3: CASSSLRGTDTQYF. The CDR3 bases are TGTGCCAGCAGTTCTCTACGGGGCACAGATACGCAGTATTTT.